The 23 T cell receptor beta chains given below trace back to one sample, sequenced in a study of T cell changes during pregnancy in multiple sclerosis. Here immunoSEQ multiplex PCR was the method, and the copy in TCRdb shows in-frame clones only, minus some. Among about 60,000 clones listed, roughly 93% were seen once. The sequences come from peripheral blood, collected after pregnancy. Source of these receptors: a female donor with multiple sclerosis, enrolled in a pregnancy study.

The chain links TRBV11-3 to TRBJ2-7, with 7 bases lining up with TRBD2. V lost 2 bases to trimming and J lost 2 bases; unmatched junction nucleotides: 3. The CDR3 length is 14 residues. CDR1 is SGHNT and CDR2 is YENEEA in the germline V gene. CDR3 coding DNA: TGTGCCAGCAGCTTAAAGCGGGGAGCCTACGAGCAGTACTTC. Translated: CASSLKRGAYEQYF.

This chain's CDR3 is CASSIGTARTEAFF. As DNA, the CDR3 is TGTGCCAGCTCCATCGGGACAGCGAGGACTGAAGCTTTCTTT. The V and J genes are TRBV28 and TRBJ1-1; TRBD1 matches at 7 bases. V trimming: 8 bases; J trimming: 5 bases; junction bases outside the gene matches: 11. The CDR3 extends over 14 amino acids. Germline CDR1 and CDR2: MDHEN and SYDVKM.

This chain joins TRBV28 and TRBJ2-3; perhaps TRBD1 as D (6 bases). CDR3 size: 16 residues. The germline V and J ends were trimmed by 5 bases and 8 bases, with 23 bases remaining between them. The V gene's germline CDR1 is MDHEN and CDR2 SYDVKM. CDR3 region: CASSNQRGFRGSTQYF. CDR3 coding DNA: TGTGCCAGCAGTAACCAGAGGGGGTTCAGGGGAAGTACGCAGTATTTT.

The chain is built from TRBV5-1 and TRBJ2-5, with TRBD2 matching over 10 bases. CDR3 length: 14 amino acids. The trim removed 6 bases at V and 4 bases at J, leaving 6 bases unmatched. CDR1 is SGHRS and CDR2 is YFSETQ in the germline V gene. The CDR3, as DNA: TGCGCCAGCAACGAGCGGGAGGGTGGAGAGACCCAGTACTTC. Encoded protein: CASNEREGGETQYF.

The chain joins TRBV5-6 to TRBJ2-3; 10 positions agree with TRBD1. The V segment lost 4 bases and the J segment 5 bases; nucleotides outside the gene matches: 10. Germline V gene data show CDR1 as SGHDT and CDR2 as YYEEEE. This CDR3 comprises 16 residues. The CDR3 DNA is TGTGCCAGCAGCACCATGACAGGGGGCCGGATAGATACGCAGTATTTT. Amino acids: CASSTMTGGRIDTQYF.

The chain joins TRBV5-1 to TRBJ1-2, with 11 bases identical to TRBD1. Germline CDR1 reads SGHRS; CDR2 reads YFSETQ. The CDR3 loop spans 14 amino acids. V shed 4 bases, J shed 8 bases, and the junction held 7 bases outside the gene matches. CDR3 DNA: TGCGCCAGCAGCGGCGGACAGGGGGCGGAAGGCTACACCTTC. This codes for CASSGGQGAEGYTF.

The CDR3 coding sequence is TGTGCCAGCAGTTTAGGGTCGGGCGGGGCGCGGGACGAGCAGTACTTC. Translated, it gives CASSLGSGGARDEQYF. This rearrangement joins TRBV27 to TRBJ2-7, with a tentative D call TRBD2 (6 bases). CDR3 length: 16 residues. With 2 bases removed from V and 5 bases from J, the gap between germline ends came to 19 bases. Germline lookup yields CDR1 MNHEY and CDR2 SMNVEV (reference sequence).

The CDR3 DNA sequence: TGTGCCAGCAGCTTAGGGATATCTAGGGAAGCTTTCTTT. Translating it yields CASSLGISREAFF. The rearrangement links TRBV7-9 to TRBJ1-1; D unclear. Germline values: CDR1 SEHNR, CDR2 FQNEAQ (reference sequence). With 1 base removed from V and 8 bases from J, the gap between germline ends came to 11 bases. This CDR3 comprises 13 residues.

This clone has just a few counts. An end of the junction does not agree with germline; a read error may underlie this. V gene TRBV19 combines with J gene TRBJ1-1, with 7 positions matching TRBD1. The CDR3 is made up of 12 amino acids. Germline CDR1 is LNHDA and CDR2 is SQIVND (reference sequence). CDR3 sequence reads: CASSIGQGSCVF. For the CDR3, the DNA is TGTGCCAGTAGTATAGGACAGGGCAGCTGCGTCTTT.

DNA for the CDR3: TGTGCCAGCCGGGGACAGGGGATTCGCGAGCAGTACTTC. It translates to CASRGQGIREQYF. The J gene is TRBJ2-7, the V gene TRBV6-1, with 10 bases that match TRBD1. Germline V gene data show CDR1 as MNHNS and CDR2 as SASEGT. The CDR3 contains 13 residues. J gave up 6 bases and V 8 bases, and 7 bases lay outside the gene matches.

V usage is TRBV6-5 and J usage is TRBJ2-1; TRBD2 matches 10 bases. V was pared by 8 bases and J by 6 bases, with 10 bases of the junction left unmatched. The CDR3 totals 15 residues. From germline, CDR1 is MNHEY and CDR2 SVGAGI. The CDR3 sequence is CASRESGGVSNEQFF. The CDR3 DNA is TGTGCCAGCCGGGAAAGCGGGGGGGTTAGCAATGAGCAGTTCTTC.

The J gene is TRBJ2-2, the V gene TRBV7-2; 8 positions match TRBD1. CDR3 size: 17 residues. In germline, CDR1 is SGHTA, CDR2 FQGNSA. The trim removed 1 base at V and 5 bases at J, leaving 9 bases unmatched. The CDR3 nucleotides read TGTGCCAGCAGCTTAGGGGGCAGGGGGCGCGGTACCGGGGAGCTGTTTTTT. This encodes CASSLGGRGRGTGELFF.

The chain uses TRBV6-5 and TRBJ1-4; 7 bases line up with TRBD1. The CDR3 spans 15 residues. J gave up 2 bases and V 0 bases, and 0 bases lay outside the gene matches. The germline gives CDR1 MNHEY, CDR2 SVGAGI. CDR3 loop: CASSYSRGTNEKLFF. The CDR3 nucleotides are TGTGCCAGCAGTTACTCCAGGGGGACTAATGAAAAACTGTTTTTT.

The chain has TRBV12-5 and TRBJ2-7; 9 positions agree with TRBD1. Germline assignment: CDR1 LGHNT and CDR2 FRNRAP. Germline trimming cut 9 bases from V and 5 bases from J; bases unmatched to any gene: 8. The CDR3 sequence is 13 residues long. The CDR3 nucleotides are TGTGCTAGCAGGACAGGGGATTCGGACGAGCAGTACTTC. Its protein is CASRTGDSDEQYF. Together with reference TRBV12-5 and TRBJ2-7, the CDR3 gives the full variable domain: DARVTQTPRHKVTEMGQEVTMRCQPILGHNTVFWYRQTMMQGLELLAYFRNRAPLDDSGMPKDRFSAEMPDATLATLKIQPSEPRDSAVYFCASRTGDSDEQYFGPGTRLTVT.

The chain links TRBV7-2 to TRBJ2-5, with 7 bases matching TRBD2. The CDR3 covers 14 residues. CDR1 SGHTA and CDR2 FQGNSA come from the germline V gene. The trim removed 4 bases at V and 4 bases at J, leaving 6 bases unmatched. Here the CDR3 reads CASSSKAGPETQYF. CDR3 coding DNA: TGTGCCAGCAGCTCTAAAGCGGGACCAGAGACCCAGTACTTC.

The chain recombines TRBV11-2 with TRBJ2-7, with D maybe TRBD2 (6 bases). The CDR3 runs to 16 residues. The germline V and J ends were trimmed by 6 bases and 2 bases, with 20 bases remaining between them. Germline assignment: CDR1 SGHAT and CDR2 FQNNGV. CDR3 sequence (DNA): TGTGCCAGCAGGGGAGAGTCCGGGACTTATCCCTACGAGCAGTACTTC. Amino acids: CASRGESGTYPYEQYF.

The genes are TRBV30 and TRBJ2-1; 7 nucleotides line up with TRBD1. J lost 4 bases, V lost 4 bases, and 4 bases had no gene match. The CDR3 covers 13 residues. Germline CDR1 and CDR2: GTSNPN and SVGIG (reference sequence). The CDR3 protein is CAWTRDSYNEQFF. In nucleotides, the CDR3 is TGTGCCTGGACCCGGGACAGTTACAATGAGCAGTTCTTC.

This rearrangement joins TRBV6-5 to TRBJ1-1; D unresolved. V shed 4 bases and J shed 1 base, with 7 bases lying between them. The CDR3 length is 13 residues. The germline CDR1 and CDR2 sequences are MNHEY and SVGAGI. CDR3 DNA sequence: TGTGCCAGCAGTTCTGAGTGGAACACTGAAGCTTTCTTT. This translates into CASSSEWNTEAFF.

V gene TRBV7-2 combines with J gene TRBJ2-2, with TRBD2 matching 11 bases. The V gene's germline CDR1 is SGHTA and CDR2 FQGNSA. Germline trimming cut 2 bases from V and 5 bases from J; bases unmatched to any gene: 4. This CDR3 spans 16 amino acids. CDR3 in DNA: TGTGCCAGCAGCTTAACCGGGACTAGCGGAACCGGGGAGCTGTTTTTT. Its protein is CASSLTGTSGTGELFF.

The rearrangement joins TRBV12-5 to TRBJ2-7; unclear D gene. Germline CDR1 reads LGHNT; CDR2 reads FRNRAP. There are 13 residues in the CDR3. The V end was cut by 2 bases, the J end by 7 bases, with 12 bases between. The chain's CDR3 is CASGLPPTGEQYF. CDR3 bases: TGTGCTAGTGGTTTGCCCCCGACTGGGGAGCAGTACTTC.

Of note for this clone: The junction departs from germline at one end; a sequencing error may be responsible. V and J are TRBV5-4 and TRBJ1-2; TRBD1 matches at 10 bases. CDR3 size: 14 residues. Per the germline V gene, CDR1 is SGHNT and CDR2 is YYREEE (reference sequence). The CDR3 DNA sequence: TGTGTCAGCAACCTAATGGGACAGGGGCGGGGCTACACCTTC. Its protein is CVSNLMGQGRGYTF.

The chain couples TRBV18 to TRBJ1-1, with TRBD1 identical over 9 bases. CDR3 length: 16 residues. The junction had 5 bases not matched to a gene; V was cut back by 3 bases and J by 0 bases. The V gene's germline CDR1 is KGHSH and CDR2 LQKENI. The DNA of the CDR3 is TGTGCCAGCTCACCCGGGACAGGGATCATGAACACTGAAGCTTTCTTT. It is translated as CASSPGTGIMNTEAFF.

The chain is built from TRBV5-1 and TRBJ2-1; 7 bases line up with TRBD2. V gave up 5 bases and J gave up 4 bases; unmatched junction bases: 6. The CDR3 loop spans 14 amino acids. Germline values: CDR1 SGHRS, CDR2 YFSETQ. The CDR3 DNA is TGCGCCAGCAGTTACTCGCGGGAGTACAATGAGCAGTTCTTC. Its translation is CASSYSREYNEQFF.